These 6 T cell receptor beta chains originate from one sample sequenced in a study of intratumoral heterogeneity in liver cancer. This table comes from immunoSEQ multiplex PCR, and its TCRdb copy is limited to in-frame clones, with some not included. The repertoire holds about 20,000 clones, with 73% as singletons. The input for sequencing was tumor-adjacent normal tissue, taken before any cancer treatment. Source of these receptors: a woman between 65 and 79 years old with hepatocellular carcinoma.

The CDR3: CASSSSGLAGGNEQFF. The DNA for the CDR3 is TGTGCCAGCAGTTCCAGTGGACTAGCGGGAGGCAATGAGCAGTTCTTC. This rearrangement joins TRBV6-5 to TRBJ2-1; 14 bases line up with TRBD2. Germline V gives CDR1 MNHEY, CDR2 SVGAGI. V trimming: 4 bases; J trimming: 6 bases; junction bases outside the gene matches: 5. This CDR3 spans 16 amino acids.

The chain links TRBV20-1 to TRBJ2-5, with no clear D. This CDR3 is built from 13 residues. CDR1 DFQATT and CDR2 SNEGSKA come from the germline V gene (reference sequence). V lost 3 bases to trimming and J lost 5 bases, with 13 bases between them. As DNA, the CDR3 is TGCAGTGCTAGTTTCCAGGCCGGGGAGACCCAGTACTTC. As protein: CSASFQAGETQYF.

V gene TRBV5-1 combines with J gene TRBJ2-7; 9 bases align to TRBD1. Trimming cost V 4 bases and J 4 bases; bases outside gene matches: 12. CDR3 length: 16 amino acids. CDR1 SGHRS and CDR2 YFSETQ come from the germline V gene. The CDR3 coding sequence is TGCGCCAGCAGCGGCGGTTCGGGACAGGGTAAATACGAGCAGTACTTC. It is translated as CASSGGSGQGKYEQYF.

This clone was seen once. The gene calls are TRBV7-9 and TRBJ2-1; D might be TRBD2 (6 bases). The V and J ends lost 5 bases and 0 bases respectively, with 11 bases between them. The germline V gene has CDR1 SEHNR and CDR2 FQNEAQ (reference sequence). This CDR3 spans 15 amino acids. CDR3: CASSPREFSYNEQFF. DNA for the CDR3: TGTGCCAGCAGCCCACGGGAGTTCTCCTACAATGAGCAGTTCTTC.

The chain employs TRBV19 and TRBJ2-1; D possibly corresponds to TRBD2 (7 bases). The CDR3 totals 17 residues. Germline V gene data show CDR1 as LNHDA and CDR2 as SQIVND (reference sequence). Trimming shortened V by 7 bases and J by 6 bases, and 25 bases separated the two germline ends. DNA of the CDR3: TGTGCCAGTACCACCAACGGGGGCGGGAGCCCCAGCAATGAGCAGTTCTTC. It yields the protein CASTTNGGGSPSNEQFF.

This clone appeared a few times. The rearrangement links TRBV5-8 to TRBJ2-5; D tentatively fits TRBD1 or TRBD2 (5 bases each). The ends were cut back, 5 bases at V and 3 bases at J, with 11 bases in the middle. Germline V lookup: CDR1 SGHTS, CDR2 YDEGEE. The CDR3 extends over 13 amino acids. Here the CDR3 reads CASRRGAEETQYF. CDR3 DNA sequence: TGTGCCAGCAGAAGAGGGGCCGAAGAGACCCAGTACTTC. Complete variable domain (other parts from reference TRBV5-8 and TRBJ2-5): EAGVTQSPTHLIKTRGQQATLRCSPISGHTSVYWYQQALGLGLQFLLWYDEGEERNRGNFPPRFSGRQFPNYSSELNVNALELEDSALYLCASRRGAEETQYFGPGTRLLVL.